This TCR beta chain was profiled in a study of blood T cells in healthy people across ages. Researchers report isolating at least 7 million PBMCs per sample. V was cut by 8 bases and J by 5 bases, with 15 bases left in between. The CDR3 sequence is 13 residues long. From germline, CDR1 is MDHEN and CDR2 SYDVKM. A J-beta primer mix and a sample-barcoded 5' primer were used in a second PCR of roughly 6 to 12 cycles. Each CDR3 protein is one row after TCRdb ran MiXCR on the 5' RACE reads. Of more than 700,000 distinct CDR3 sequences in the sample, 46% were seen once. The chain is built from TRBV28 and TRBJ1-1; D may be TRBD1 (6 bases). This receptor was identified in an elderly man in good health. The sequencing input was blood. CDR3: CASLRQGFTEAFF. CDR3 DNA: TGTGCCAGCCTCAGGCAGGGGTTTACTGAAGCTTTCTTT.